What follows are 31 T cell receptor beta chains derived from one specimen sequenced in a study of blood T cells in healthy people across ages. PCR was performed a second time for about 7 to 11 cycles using a sample-barcoded 5' primer and a J-beta primer mix. TCRdb reanalysed the 5' RACE reads using MiXCR and keeps one entry per CDR3 protein. Among about 650,000 distinct CDR3 sequences listed, about 30% were seen once. What was sequenced was blood. The receptors derive from a woman at least 80 years old in good health.

This clonotype was observed many times. The chain carries TRBV28 and TRBJ2-7; TRBD2 is a possible D gene (5 bases). V lost 11 bases and J lost 3, with 14 bases in between. The CDR3 length is 12 residues. Looked up from germline, CDR1 is MDHEN and CDR2 is SYDVKM. CDR3 DNA: TGTGCCTTGAGAGGGCGTTACTACGAGCAGTACTTC. It is translated as CALRGRYYEQYF.

The V gene is TRBV15, the J gene TRBJ2-1, with a possible D match to TRBD2 (6 bases). Germline CDR1 and CDR2: LNHNV and YYDKDF (reference sequence). The CDR3 consists of 15 residues. V lost 3 bases to trimming and J lost 0 bases, with 9 bases between them. The CDR3 region is CATSSSGNSYNEQFF. As DNA, the CDR3 is TGTGCCACCAGCAGTAGCGGAAACTCCTACAATGAGCAGTTCTTC.

This clonotype was counted many times. The CDR3: CASSPGTSGGRDTQYF. CDR3 nucleotides: TGCGCCAGCAGCCCCGGGACTAGCGGGGGACGAGATACGCAGTATTTT. The chain links TRBV5-1 to TRBJ2-3; 14 bases map to TRBD2. Germline CDR1 is SGHRS and CDR2 is YFSETQ. The CDR3 is made up of 16 amino acids. V lost 4 bases, J lost 5 bases, and 6 bases stayed unmatched.

This clonotype has ten or more counts. J is TRBJ2-1 and V is TRBV27; no definite D call. Trimming took off 2 bases at V and 7 bases at J, with 15 bases between the two ends. The CDR3 is 15 residues long. The V gene's germline CDR1 is MNHEY and CDR2 SMNVEV (reference sequence). For the CDR3, the DNA is TGTGCCAGCAGTTTAGGTAGCACTACCTTGAATGAGCAGTTCTTC. Encoded protein: CASSLGSTTLNEQFF.

The table lists this clonotype with many counts. The chain carries TRBV6-1 and TRBJ2-7; 11 bases are a match to TRBD1. Trimming removed 6 bases from V and 0 bases from J; junction bases left unmatched: 13. Germline-derived CDR1 and CDR2 are MNHNS and SASEGT. This CDR3 has 18 amino acids. The CDR3 coding sequence is TGTGCCAGCAGACTAGGACAGGGGGCTGGTATCCGCTCCTACGAGCAGTACTTC. Translated, it gives CASRLGQGAGIRSYEQYF.

This clonotype was seen repeatedly, ten times or more. This sequence joins TRBV5-1 and TRBJ2-7, with 10 bases matching TRBD1. Germline CDR1 reads SGHRS; CDR2 reads YFSETQ. The CDR3 is made up of 16 amino acids. V gave up 5 bases and J gave up 2 bases; unmatched junction bases: 10. CDR3 in amino acids: CASRKSGTGDPYEQYF. CDR3 nucleotide sequence: TGCGCCAGCAGGAAGTCGGGGACAGGGGACCCCTACGAGCAGTACTTC.

In its sample, this clonotype was seen a few times. This chain uses TRBV5-6 with TRBJ1-1; D gene uncertain. Per germline, CDR1 SGHDT and CDR2 YYEEEE. The CDR3 is 14 amino acids. The V gene lost 0 bases and the J gene lost 3 bases, with 9 bases spanning the gap. CDR3 region: CASSLVQVHTEAFF. In nucleotides, the CDR3 is TGTGCCAGCAGCTTGGTTCAGGTTCACACTGAAGCTTTCTTT.

This clonotype was picked up many times. The chain uses TRBV7-2 and TRBJ2-3; 7 nucleotides line up with TRBD1. V trimming: 0 bases; J trimming: 4 bases; junction bases outside the gene matches: 4. The germline CDR1 and CDR2 sequences are SGHTA and FQGNSA. The CDR3 has 15 residues. The CDR3 DNA is TGTGCCAGCAGCTTAGCGGGGGACAGCTCAGATACGCAGTATTTT. Translated: CASSLAGDSSDTQYF.

This clonotype appeared many times. Being one base from a much bigger clone, this may be a read error. The chain couples TRBV6-1 to TRBJ2-7, with TRBD1 identical over 7 bases. The CDR3 runs 13 residues. CDR1 MNHNS and CDR2 SASEGT come from the germline V gene. Unmatched junction bases numbered 4, after V lost 6 bases and J lost 2 bases. CDR3 nucleotides: TGTGCCAGCAGCATGGACAGGACCTACGAGCAGTACTTC. It encodes CASSMDRTYEQYF.

This clonotype was seen many times. This chain connects TRBV7-3 to TRBJ2-1; 9 nucleotides line up with TRBD1. Germline CDR1 reads SGHTA; CDR2 reads FQGTGA. The CDR3 spans 15 residues. V lost 4 bases, J lost 7 bases, and 8 bases stayed unmatched. CDR3 in DNA: TGTGCCAGCAGCTACGGGACAGGGATTCTTAATGAGCAGTTCTTC. Encoded protein: CASSYGTGILNEQFF.

This clonotype appeared a few times. Just one base apart from a much larger clone, this may be a read error. This rearrangement joins TRBV6-1 to TRBJ2-4, with 7 bases matching TRBD1. This CDR3 spans 16 amino acids. Unmatched junction bases numbered 19, after V lost 4 bases and J lost 13 bases. In germline, CDR1 is MNHNS, CDR2 SASEGT. This chain's CDR3 is CASSAPGRGLFSKQYF. The CDR3 bases are TGTGCCAGCAGTGCCCCGGGTAGGGGGCTATTTAGCAAGCAGTACTTC.

V and J are TRBV28 and TRBJ2-7; TRBD2 agrees at 8 bases. The tail of the sequence fits TRBJ2-5 better, so the J call may be wrong. Germline CDR1 is MDHEN and CDR2 is SYDVKM. This CDR3 is 16 amino acids long. In nucleotides, the CDR3 is TGTGCCAGCAGTCCATCCCCCCTAGCGGGTCGAGAGACCCAGTACTTC. Protein sequence: CASSPSPLAGRETQYF.

The rearrangement uses TRBV5-5 and TRBJ2-3, with 7 positions matching TRBD1. CDR3 length: 15 residues. V lost 2 bases and J lost 3; bases outside the gene matches: 6. CDR1 is SGHKS, CDR2 YYEKEE, per germline (reference sequence). CDR3 protein: CASSLQGIPTDTQYF. The CDR3 nucleotides read TGTGCCAGCAGCTTACAGGGGATCCCTACAGATACGCAGTATTTT.

Many counts were recorded for this clonotype. Here the CDR3 DNA reads TGCGCCAGCAGCTTGGCGGTGGGAATCTACGAGCAGTACTTC. This encodes CASSLAVGIYEQYF. This chain uses TRBV5-1 with TRBJ2-7; unclear D gene. The germline V gene has CDR1 SGHRS and CDR2 YFSETQ. The CDR3 runs to 14 residues. V was trimmed by 0 bases and J by 3 bases, leaving 10 bases between them.

The table lists this clonotype with many counts. V usage is TRBV6-5 and J usage is TRBJ1-6, with D unclear. With 6 bases removed from V and 0 bases from J, the gap between germline ends came to 12 bases. CDR3 length: 16 amino acids. Germline CDR1 is MNHEY and CDR2 is SVGAGI. The CDR3 protein is CASSPWAFSYNSPLHF. CDR3 nucleotide sequence: TGTGCCAGCAGCCCCTGGGCTTTCTCCTATAATTCACCCCTCCACTTT.

With regard to this clonotype: This may be a read error: a much more frequent sequence differs by one nucleotide. The genes are TRBV9 and TRBJ2-7, with a weak D call TRBD1 (6 bases). The CDR3 contains 15 residues. Germline CDR1 is SGDLS and CDR2 is YYNGEE. V shed 4 bases and J shed 0 bases, with 14 bases lying between them. The CDR3 loop reads CASSPQTGLSYEQYF. The CDR3, as DNA: TGTGCCAGCAGCCCCCAGACAGGACTCTCCTACGAGCAGTACTTC.

The sample holds many counts of this clonotype. The rearrangement joins TRBV20-1 to TRBJ2-5; tentative D call: TRBD1 (6 bases). Germline lookup yields CDR1 DFQATT and CDR2 SNEGSKA (reference sequence). The CDR3 loop spans 15 amino acids. The V end was cut by 0 bases, the J end by 4 bases, with 15 bases between. The CDR3 loop is CSARDGGSLSETQYF. CDR3 DNA sequence: TGCAGTGCTAGAGATGGGGGCAGCCTTTCAGAGACCCAGTACTTC.

This clonotype came up many times. The chain joins TRBV6-2 or TRBV6-3 to TRBJ2-5; D remains unclear. Germline-derived CDR1 and CDR2 are MNHEY and SVGEGT. V dropped 3 bases and J dropped 2 bases, with 10 bases sitting between them. The CDR3 is made up of 14 amino acids. The DNA for the CDR3 is TGTGCCAGCAGTTATCCGACTGGACAAGAGACCCAGTACTTC. Translated: CASSYPTGQETQYF.

To note about this clonotype: It may be a read error: a sequence one base away is much more abundant. The rearrangement joins TRBV5-5 to TRBJ2-3; 9 bases map to TRBD1. The CDR3 runs 15 residues. Germline V gives CDR1 SGHKS, CDR2 YYEKEE (reference sequence). The V segment lost 3 bases and the J segment 2 bases; nucleotides outside the gene matches: 4. In nucleotides, the CDR3 is TGTGCCAGCAGCTGGACAGGGGCCTACACAGATACGCAGTATTTT. As protein: CASSWTGAYTDTQYF. Looking up the rest from reference TRBV5-5 and TRBJ2-3 gives the full variable domain: DAGVTQSPTHLIKTRGQQVTLRCSPISGHKSVSWYQQVLGQGPQFIFQYYEKEERGRGNFPDRFSARQFPNYSSELNVNALLLGDSALYLCASSWTGAYTDTQYFGPGTRLTVL.

For this clonotype: Being one base from a much bigger clone, this may be a read error. V usage is TRBV19 and J usage is TRBJ2-5; the D gene is possibly TRBD1 (6 bases). The CDR3 is 16 residues long. Germline V lookup: CDR1 LNHDA, CDR2 SQIVND (reference sequence). V was pared by 6 bases and J by 11 bases, with 28 bases between. The DNA of the CDR3 is TGTGCCAGTAGGACTGTGTCAACAGGGACCTACAATGAGCAGTACTTC. Amino acid sequence: CASRTVSTGTYNEQYF.

In the case of this clonotype: The junction departs from germline at one end; a sequencing error may be responsible. The CDR3 DNA reads as TGTGGCAGCAGGTGGGGGACAGGGGGCAGCTACGAGCAGTACTTC. This translates into CGSRWGTGGSYEQYF. The rearrangement uses TRBV7-2 and TRBJ2-7, with 12 bases identical to TRBD1. Germline V gives CDR1 SGHTA, CDR2 FQGNSA. CDR3 length: 15 amino acids.

This clonotype was recorded a few times. J is TRBJ1-5 and V is TRBV20-1; unclear D gene. The CDR3 is made up of 14 amino acids. V was trimmed by 3 bases and J by 3 bases, leaving 12 bases between them. The germline V gene has CDR1 DFQATT and CDR2 SNEGSKA (reference sequence). This chain's CDR3 is CSARMQLFNQPQHF. The CDR3 DNA sequence: TGCAGTGCTAGGATGCAGCTCTTCAATCAGCCCCAGCATTTT.

This clonotype has a count of ten or more. The gene calls are TRBV15 and TRBJ2-5; D is unresolved. Looked up from germline, CDR1 is LNHNV and CDR2 is YYDKDF (reference sequence). Deletions cut 4 bases from V and 1 base from J, with 10 bases between. This CDR3 has 14 amino acids. CDR3 in DNA: TGTGCCACCAGCAAGGAAGGCCCCCAAGAGACCCAGTACTTC. This gives the protein CATSKEGPQETQYF.

This clonotype came up many times. This rearrangement joins TRBV3-1 to TRBJ2-3; 8 bases fit TRBD2. Trimming cost V 3 bases and J 4 bases; bases outside gene matches: 9. CDR3 length equals 16 residues. Per germline, CDR1 LGHDT and CDR2 YNNKEL (reference sequence). The CDR3 spells CASSHLPGGLPDTQYF. The CDR3 DNA follows: TGTGCCAGCAGCCATCTACCGGGGGGGCTCCCAGATACGCAGTATTTT.

Details on this clonotype: Germline and junction disagree at one end, which may indicate a read error. The chain recombines TRBV7-6 with TRBJ2-1, with 7 bases aligning to TRBD2. The J call may not be correct, given that the DNA end is closer to TRBJ2-7. The CDR3 extends over 15 amino acids. Looked up from germline, CDR1 is SGHVS and CDR2 is FNYEAQ. CDR3 loop: CAGSSDGGNYNEQYF. CDR3 bases: TGTGCCGGCAGCTCCGACGGGGGGAACTACAATGAGCAGTACTTC.

This rearrangement joins TRBV28 to TRBJ1-1; maybe TRBD1 (6 bases). The V gene lost 5 bases and the J gene lost 5 bases, with 18 bases spanning the gap. This CDR3 contains 15 residues. CDR1 is MDHEN, CDR2 SYDVKM, per germline. The CDR3 here is CASSIGGMGTTEAFF. The CDR3 nucleotides are TGTGCCAGCAGTATAGGGGGAATGGGGACGACTGAAGCTTTCTTT.

This clonotype was observed at least ten times. This rearrangement joins TRBV6-5 to TRBJ2-1, with D maybe TRBD1 (7 bases). Germline values: CDR1 MNHEY, CDR2 SVGAGI. Between the trimmed V and J ends, which lost 5 bases and 6 bases, there was a span of 14 bases. The CDR3 has 14 residues. Written as DNA, the CDR3 is TGTGCCAGCAGTACGGGGGACAGATTCAATGAGCAGTTCTTC. Translated, it gives CASSTGDRFNEQFF.

Worth noting for this clonotype: The conserved closing phenylalanine or tryptophan is absent in this CDR3, likely reflecting a read error. The rearrangement joins TRBV6-5 to TRBJ2-3; 12 nucleotides line up with TRBD2. Germline loops: CDR1 MNHEY, CDR2 SVGAGI. V shed 4 bases and J 6 bases; nucleotides not matched to a gene: 5. The CDR3 runs to 15 residues. CDR3 nucleotide sequence: TGTGCCAGCAGTTCCGGACTAGCGGGGAGGGATACGCAGTATCTT. Amino acid sequence: CASSSGLAGRDTQYL.

This clonotype was observed many times. The V gene is TRBV5-5, the J gene TRBJ1-2, with D unclear. The germline V gene encodes CDR1 SGHKS and CDR2 YYEKEE (reference sequence). The CDR3 has 13 amino acids. V lost 0 bases, J lost 5 bases, and 8 bases lay in between. CDR3 amino acids: CASSLVLEYGYTF. The DNA for the CDR3 is TGTGCCAGCAGCTTGGTTTTGGAGTATGGCTACACCTTC.

Notes on this clonotype: Likely a read error: the CDR3 ends without its conserved phenylalanine or tryptophan. The chain joins TRBV6-1 to TRBJ2-3, with TRBD2 matching over 7 bases. The V gene's germline CDR1 is MNHNS and CDR2 SASEGT. This CDR3 has 15 residues. The V and J ends lost 4 bases and 0 bases, in that order; junction bases with no gene match: 4. Here the CDR3 DNA reads TGTGCCAGCAGTGGTTGGGGGGGGAGCACAGATACGCAGTATTGT. Its translation: CASSGWGGSTDTQYC.

Many counts were recorded for this clonotype. The rearrangement links TRBV10-3 to TRBJ1-2; the D gene is possibly TRBD1 (5 bases). The CDR3 is 12 amino acids. Germline values: CDR1 ENHRY, CDR2 SYGVKD. Trimming took off 3 bases at V and 12 bases at J, with 14 bases between the two ends. CDR3 sequence reads: CAISETGEGHTF. CDR3 nucleotides: TGTGCCATCAGTGAAACTGGGGAGGGACACACCTTC.